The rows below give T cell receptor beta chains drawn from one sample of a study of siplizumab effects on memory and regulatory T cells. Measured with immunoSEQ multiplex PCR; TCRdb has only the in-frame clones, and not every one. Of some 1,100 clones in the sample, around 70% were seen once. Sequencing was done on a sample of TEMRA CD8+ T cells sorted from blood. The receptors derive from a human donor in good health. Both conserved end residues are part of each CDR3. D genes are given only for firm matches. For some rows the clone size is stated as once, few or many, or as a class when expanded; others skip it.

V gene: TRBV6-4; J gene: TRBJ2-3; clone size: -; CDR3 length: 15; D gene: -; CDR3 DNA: TGTGCCAGCAGTGACTCGATGGGGGGAACAGATACGCAGTATTTT; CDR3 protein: CASSDSMGGTDTQYF
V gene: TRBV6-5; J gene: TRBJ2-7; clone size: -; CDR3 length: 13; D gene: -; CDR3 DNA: TGTGCCAGCAGTTACGGAATCTCCTACGAGCAGTACTTC; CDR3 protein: CASSYGISYEQYF
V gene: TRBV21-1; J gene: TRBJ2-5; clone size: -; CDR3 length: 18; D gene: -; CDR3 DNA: TGTGCCAGCAGCATAGCATGGAGCGGGGGGCCGATAAAAGAGACCCAGTACTTC; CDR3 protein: CASSIAWSGGPIKETQYF
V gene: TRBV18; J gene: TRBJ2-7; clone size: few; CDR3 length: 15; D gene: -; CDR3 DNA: TGTGCCAGCTCACCTAGGGGGAGGAACTCCTACGAGCAGTACTTC; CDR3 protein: CASSPRGRNSYEQYF
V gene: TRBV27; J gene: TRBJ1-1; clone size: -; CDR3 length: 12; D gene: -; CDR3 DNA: TGTGCCAGCAGTTTATCGGGCGGAGAAGCTTTCTTT; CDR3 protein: CASSLSGGEAFF
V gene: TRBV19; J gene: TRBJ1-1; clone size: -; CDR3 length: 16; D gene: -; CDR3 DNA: TGTGCCAGTAGTATGGGGGTCAGGCAGGTTGGGCCTGAAGCTTTCTTT; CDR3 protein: CASSMGVRQVGPEAFF
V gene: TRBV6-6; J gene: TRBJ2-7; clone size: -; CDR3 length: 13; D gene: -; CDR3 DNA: TGTGCCAGCAGTTACGGAATCTCCTACGAGCAGTACTTC; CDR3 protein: CASSYGISYEQYF
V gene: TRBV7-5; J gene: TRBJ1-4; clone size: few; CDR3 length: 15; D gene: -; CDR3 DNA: TGTGCCAGCAGCTTAGTTGGAGACACTAATGAAAAACTGTTTTTT; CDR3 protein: CASSLVGDTNEKLFF
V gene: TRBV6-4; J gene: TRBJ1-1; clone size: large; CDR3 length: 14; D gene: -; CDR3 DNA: TGTGCCAGCAGACCGACTATCGGAGGCACTGAAGCTTTCTTT; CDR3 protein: CASRPTIGGTEAFF
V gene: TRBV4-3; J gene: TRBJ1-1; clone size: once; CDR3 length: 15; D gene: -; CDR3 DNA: TGCGCCAGCAGCCAAGATTGGGGGGCGGGCACTGAAGCTTTCTTT; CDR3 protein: CASSQDWGAGTEAFF
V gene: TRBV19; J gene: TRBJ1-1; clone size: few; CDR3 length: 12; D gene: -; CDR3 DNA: TGTGCCAGTAGGGCAGGAAACACTGAAGCTTTCTTT; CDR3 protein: CASRAGNTEAFF
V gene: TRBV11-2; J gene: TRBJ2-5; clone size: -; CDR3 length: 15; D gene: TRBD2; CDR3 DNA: TGTGCCAGCAGAAGACTAGCGGGGGTCCAAGAGACCCAGTACTTC; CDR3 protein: CASRRLAGVQETQYF
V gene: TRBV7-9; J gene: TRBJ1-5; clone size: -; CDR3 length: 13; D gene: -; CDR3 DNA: TGTGCCAGCACCCGGGACCCCGTTGGGCCCCAGCATTTT; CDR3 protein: CASTRDPVGPQHF
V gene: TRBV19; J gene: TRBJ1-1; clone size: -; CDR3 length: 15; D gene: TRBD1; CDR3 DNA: TGTGCCACCCATCGGACAGGGGGCTGGTTCACTGAAGCTTTCTTT; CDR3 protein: CATHRTGGWFTEAFF
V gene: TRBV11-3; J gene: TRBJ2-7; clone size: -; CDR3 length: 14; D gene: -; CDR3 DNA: TGTGCCAGCAGCTTAGGGCAGACTCCCTACGAGCAGTACTTC; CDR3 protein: CASSLGQTPYEQYF
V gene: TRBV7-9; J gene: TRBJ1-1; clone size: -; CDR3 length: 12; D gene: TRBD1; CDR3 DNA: TGTGCCAGCAGGGATGGGACAGGGCGAGCTTTCTTT; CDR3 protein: CASRDGTGRAFF
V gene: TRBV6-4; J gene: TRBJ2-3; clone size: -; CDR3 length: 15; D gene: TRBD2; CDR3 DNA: TGTGCCAGCAGTGTTAGCGGGGGCAGCACAGATACGCAGTATTTT; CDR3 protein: CASSVSGGSTDTQYF
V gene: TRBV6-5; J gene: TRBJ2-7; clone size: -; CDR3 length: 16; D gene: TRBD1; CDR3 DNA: TGTGCCAGCAGTTTCGATCCGGGACAGGGGTGGAAAGAGCAGTACTTC; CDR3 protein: CASSFDPGQGWKEQYF
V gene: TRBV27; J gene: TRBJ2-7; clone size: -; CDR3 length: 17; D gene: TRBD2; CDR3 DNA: TGTGCCAGCAGCTTACGTCTAGCGGGGGGGCTCGGATGCGAGCAGTACTTC; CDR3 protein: CASSLRLAGGLGCEQYF
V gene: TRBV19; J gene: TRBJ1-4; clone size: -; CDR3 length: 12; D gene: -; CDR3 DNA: TGTGCCAGTAGTATAAGGGGAGAAAAACTGTTTTTT; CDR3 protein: CASSIRGEKLFF
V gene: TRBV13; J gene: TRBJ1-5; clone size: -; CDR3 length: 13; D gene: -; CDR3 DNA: TGTGCCAGCAGCTTAGAGGAGAATCAGCCCCAGCATTTT; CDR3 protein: CASSLEENQPQHF
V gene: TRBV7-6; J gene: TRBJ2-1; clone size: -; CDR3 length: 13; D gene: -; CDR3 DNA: TGTGCCAGCAGCTTACTCTGGGGGAGTGAGCAGTTCTTC; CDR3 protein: CASSLLWGSEQFF
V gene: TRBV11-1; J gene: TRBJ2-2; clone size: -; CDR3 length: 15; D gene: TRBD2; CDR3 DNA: TGTGCCAGCAGCTTAGAGGGACTAGGAGTCGGGGAGCTGTTTTTT; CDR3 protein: CASSLEGLGVGELFF
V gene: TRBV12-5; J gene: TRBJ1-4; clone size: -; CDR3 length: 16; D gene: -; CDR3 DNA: TGTGCTAGTGGTCTCCCCCTTGCAGGGATGCATGAAAAACTGTTTTTT; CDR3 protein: CASGLPLAGMHEKLFF
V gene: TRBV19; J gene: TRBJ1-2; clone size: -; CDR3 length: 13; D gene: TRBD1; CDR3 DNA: TGTGCCAGTACCCTTGACAGGGGGGATGGCTACACCTTC; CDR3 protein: CASTLDRGDGYTF
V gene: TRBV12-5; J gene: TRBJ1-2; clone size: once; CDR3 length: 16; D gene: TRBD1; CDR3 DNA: TGTGCTAGTGGTCCCCGGACAGGGGCTATTAACTATGGCTACACCTTC; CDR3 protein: CASGPRTGAINYGYTF
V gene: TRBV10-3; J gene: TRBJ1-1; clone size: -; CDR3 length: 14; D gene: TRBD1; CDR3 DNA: TGTGCCATCGCCCGGGACAGGGGGCCCACTGAAGCTTTCTTT; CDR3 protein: CAIARDRGPTEAFF